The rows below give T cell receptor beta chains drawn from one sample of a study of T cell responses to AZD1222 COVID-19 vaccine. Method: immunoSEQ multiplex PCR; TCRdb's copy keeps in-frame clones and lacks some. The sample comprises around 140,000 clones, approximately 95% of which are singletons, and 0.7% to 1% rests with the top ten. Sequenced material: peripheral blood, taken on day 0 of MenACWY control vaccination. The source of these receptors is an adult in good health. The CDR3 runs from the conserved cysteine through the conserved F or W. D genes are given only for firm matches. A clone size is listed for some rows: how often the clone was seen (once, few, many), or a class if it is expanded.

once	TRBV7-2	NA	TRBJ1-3	CASSQSRSGNTIYF	TGTGCCAGCAGCCAATCTCGCTCTGGAAACACCATATATTTT
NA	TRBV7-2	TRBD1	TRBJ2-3	CASSLGQGGRQDTQYF	TGTGCCAGCAGCTTGGGACAGGGAGGGAGACAAGATACGCAGTATTTT
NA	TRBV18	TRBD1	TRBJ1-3	CASSPMTQGRGGNTIYF	TGTGCCAGCTCACCAATGACACAGGGGCGCGGAGGAAACACCATATATTTT
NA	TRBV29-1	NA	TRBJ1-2	CSVDLNSLANGYTF	TGCAGCGTTGATCTGAACAGCCTAGCGAATGGCTACACCTTC
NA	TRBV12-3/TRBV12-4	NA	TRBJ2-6	CASSESGANVLTF	TGTGCCAGCAGTGAATCTGGGGCCAACGTCCTGACTTTC
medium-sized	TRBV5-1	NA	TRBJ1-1	CASSLATGYATEAFF	TGCGCCAGCAGCTTGGCCACAGGGTATGCCACTGAAGCTTTCTTT
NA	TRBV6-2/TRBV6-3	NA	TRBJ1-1	CASSSSLRYTGSEAFF	TGTGCCAGCAGTTCCTCACTTCGATACACAGGCTCTGAAGCTTTCTTT
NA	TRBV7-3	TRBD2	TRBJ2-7	CASSPNAGDEQYF	TGTGCCAGCAGCCCAAATGCGGGGGACGAGCAGTACTTC
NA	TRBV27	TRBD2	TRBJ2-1	CASSLEFWQGGLAVNEQFF	TGTGCCAGCAGTTTAGAATTTTGGCAAGGAGGACTAGCGGTTAATGAGCAGTTCTTC
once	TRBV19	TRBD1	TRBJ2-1	CATGTGAYNEQFF	TGTGCCACCGGGACAGGCGCGTACAATGAGCAGTTCTTC
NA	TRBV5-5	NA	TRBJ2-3	CASSYLRGTTDTQYF	TGTGCCAGCAGCTACTTGAGAGGGACCACAGATACGCAGTATTTT
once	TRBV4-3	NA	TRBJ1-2	CASSQGDRRRGYTF	TGCGCCAGCAGCCAAGGGGACCGCCGCCGCGGCTACACCTTC
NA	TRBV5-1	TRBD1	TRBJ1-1	CASRPAGTGDTEAFF	TGCGCCAGCAGACCTGCCGGGACAGGGGACACTGAAGCTTTCTTT
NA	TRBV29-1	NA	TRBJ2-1	CSVATQSYNEQFF	TGCAGCGTTGCCACGCAGTCCTACAATGAGCAGTTCTTC
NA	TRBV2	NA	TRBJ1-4	CASKMWAGRFTTNEKLFF	TGTGCCAGCAAGATGTGGGCAGGGCGATTCACAACTAATGAAAAACTGTTTTTT
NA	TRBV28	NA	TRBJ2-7	CASSLSAYEQYF	TGTGCCAGCAGTTTATCGGCCTACGAGCAGTACTTC
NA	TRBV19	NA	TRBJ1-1	CASSIDLSVNTEAFF	TGTGCCAGTAGTATAGATCTCTCAGTGAACACTGAAGCTTTCTTT
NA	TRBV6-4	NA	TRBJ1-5	CASSEDKSQPQHF	TGTGCCAGCAGTGAGGACAAAAGTCAGCCCCAGCATTTT
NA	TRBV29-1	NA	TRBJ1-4	CSVGGRRGEKLFF	TGCAGCGTTGGTGGCAGACGGGGCGAAAAACTGTTTTTT
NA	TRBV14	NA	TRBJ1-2	CASSQTIGDYGYTF	TGTGCCAGCAGCCAGACTATCGGGGACTATGGCTACACCTTC
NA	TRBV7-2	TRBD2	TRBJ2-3	CASSLRAGGAGDTQYF	TGTGCCAGCAGCTTACGAGCGGGGGGGGCTGGAGATACGCAGTATTTT
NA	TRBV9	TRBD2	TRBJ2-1	CASSVGLAGGNNEQFF	TGTGCCAGCAGCGTGGGACTAGCGGGGGGTAACAATGAGCAGTTCTTC
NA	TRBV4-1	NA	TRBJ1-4	CASSQPRGREFEKLFF	TGCGCCAGCAGCCAACCTCGCGGCAGGGAGTTTGAAAAACTGTTTTTT
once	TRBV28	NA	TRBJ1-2	CASSFGHLNYGYTF	TGTGCCAGCAGTTTCGGCCACCTTAACTATGGCTACACCTTC
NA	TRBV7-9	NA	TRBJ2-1	CASSLAGSHYNEQFF	TGTGCCAGCAGCTTAGCGGGGTCCCATTACAATGAGCAGTTCTTC
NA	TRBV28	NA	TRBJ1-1	CASSLFKGTEAFF	TGTGCCAGCAGTTTATTTAAGGGCACTGAAGCTTTCTTT